Shown below are 12 T cell receptor beta chains from a single sample sequenced in a study of T cells in Graves' hyperthyroidism and ophthalmopathy. TCR beta CDR3 regions were amplified from RNA. The HTBI primer set was used in a first-round RT-PCR of the TCR CDR3. TCRdb used MiXCR to reprocess the multiplex PCR reads, holding one entry per CDR3 protein. This table holds under 300,000 distinct CDR3 sequences, 13% found once. The sequenced material came from blood. These receptors all come from a woman aged 25 to 39 with Graves' hyperthyroidism that later progressed to Graves' ophthalmopathy.

This clonotype was recorded many times. The genes are TRBV20-1 and TRBJ2-5; 11 positions match TRBD2. The germline V gene has CDR1 DFQATT and CDR2 SNEGSKA (reference sequence). V dropped 6 bases and J dropped 4; count of bases not matched to a gene: 10. The CDR3 covers 15 residues. This CDR3 is CSAPGLAGKGETQYF. Here the CDR3 DNA reads TGCAGTGCGCCCGGACTAGCGGGCAAAGGAGAGACCCAGTACTTC.

The chain employs TRBV19 and TRBJ1-5, with TRBD1 matching 7 bases. This CDR3 contains 15 residues. Germline assignment: CDR1 LNHDA and CDR2 SQIVND (reference sequence). Trimming cost V 4 bases and J 4 bases; bases outside gene matches: 7. CDR3 DNA sequence: TGTGCCAGTAGTACCCGGACAGGTACAAATCAGCCCCAGCATTTT. Translating gives CASSTRTGTNQPQHF.

This clonotype has a count of ten or more. The chain is built from TRBV27 and TRBJ2-3; D is possibly TRBD1 or TRBD2 (5 bases each). The germline V gene encodes CDR1 MNHEY and CDR2 SMNVEV (reference sequence). V lost 1 base, J lost 6 bases, and 5 bases lay in between. The CDR3 length is 12 residues. CDR3 bases: TGTGCCAGCAGTTTATGGGGGGATACGCAGTATTTT. Translating it yields CASSLWGDTQYF.

This sequence joins TRBV20-1 and TRBJ2-7, with 14 positions matching TRBD2. CDR3 length equals 14 residues. Germline V CDR1 and CDR2: DFQATT, SNEGSKA (reference sequence). V dropped 4 bases and J dropped 2; count of bases not matched to a gene: 1. CDR3 bases: TGCAGTGCTAAGGGACTAGCGGGGGCCTACGAGCAGTACTTC. Its protein product is CSAKGLAGAYEQYF.

There are a few counts of this clonotype. The J gene is TRBJ2-3, the V gene TRBV6-1; TRBD2 matches 8 bases. This CDR3 comprises 17 residues. Germline CDR1 MNHNS, CDR2 SASEGT. V lost 3 bases to trimming and J lost 2 bases; unmatched junction nucleotides: 10. This CDR3 is CASSEVTSESHTDTQYF. The DNA of the CDR3 is TGTGCCAGCAGTGAGGTGACTAGCGAATCTCACACAGATACGCAGTATTTT.

The rearrangement links TRBV5-6 to TRBJ1-1, with a possible D match to TRBD1 (6 bases). The CDR3 loop spans 14 amino acids. V lost 4 bases and J lost 3, with 13 bases in between. Germline V gene lookup returns CDR1 SGHDT and CDR2 YYEEEE. The CDR3 DNA follows: TGTGCCAGCAGCCGTACAGGGTTGGACACTGAAGCTTTCTTT. Amino acid sequence: CASSRTGLDTEAFF.

The V call is TRBV10-3, the J call TRBJ2-5, with 7 bases matching TRBD2. The CDR3 covers 14 residues. CDR1 and CDR2 (germline): ENHRY, SYGVKD. V lost 5 bases and J lost 0; bases outside the gene matches: 3. The CDR3 region has the DNA TGTGCCATCAGTTCCCTAGCGGACCAAGAGACCCAGTACTTC. Protein product: CAISSLADQETQYF.

On this clonotype itself: A much larger clone is a single base away; this may be a read error. This sequence joins TRBV6-2 or TRBV6-3 and TRBJ2-1; no reliable D call. This CDR3 region has 13 residues. CDR1 and CDR2 from the germline V gene are MNHEY and SVGEGT. This chain's CDR3 is CAGSYSRSYEQFF. DNA for the CDR3: TGTGCCGGCAGTTACTCGAGGTCTTATGAGCAGTTCTTC.

The J gene is TRBJ1-1, the V gene TRBV30, with D perhaps matching TRBD1 (5 bases). The V gene lost 2 bases and the J gene lost 1 base, with 14 bases spanning the gap. The CDR3 extends over 15 amino acids. The germline V gene encodes CDR1 GTSNPN and CDR2 SVGIG (reference sequence). DNA of the CDR3: TGTGCCTGGAGTAGGGACGGCGGGGCGAACACTGAAGCTTTCTTT. Residues: CAWSRDGGANTEAFF.

As concerns this clonotype: Without the conserved terminal phenylalanine or tryptophan, this CDR3 likely stems from a read error. The J gene is TRBJ1-5, the V gene TRBV28, with a weak D call TRBD1 (5 bases). Per the germline V gene, CDR1 is MDHEN and CDR2 is SYDVKM. Trimming removed 4 bases from V and 0 bases from J, with 19 bases in between. This CDR3 spans 18 amino acids. The CDR3 loop is CASSWSGLTVYSNQPQHI. The CDR3 DNA is TGTGCCAGCAGTTGGAGTGGGCTGACAGTTTATAGCAATCAGCCCCAGCATATT.

This clonotype was seen a handful of times. This chain uses TRBV9 with TRBJ2-2; 9 bases match TRBD2. The V gene end was trimmed by 0 bases and the J gene end by 9 bases; junction bases not matched to a gene: 6. CDR1 is SGDLS, CDR2 YYNGEE, per germline. This CDR3 has 15 residues. CDR3 in DNA: TGTGCCAGCAGCGTAGAAGCGGGAGGCCCCCGGGAGCTGTTTTTT. Its translation is CASSVEAGGPRELFF.

This rearrangement joins TRBV20-1 to TRBJ2-1; 13 bases agree with TRBD2. The CDR3 totals 16 residues. V trimming: 3 bases; J trimming: 5 bases; junction bases outside the gene matches: 7. The germline V gene encodes CDR1 DFQATT and CDR2 SNEGSKA (reference sequence). CDR3 in DNA: TGCAGTGCTAGGCTCGGACTAGCGGGGGTGAACAATGAGCAGTTCTTC. Residues: CSARLGLAGVNNEQFF.